This T cell receptor beta chain was captured by sequencing in a study of cytomegalovirus exposure and HLA in healthy donors. PCR amplification relied on 60 Vbeta primers (plus 13 Jbeta primers). Produced via immunoSEQ multiplex PCR; TCRdb's table is partial and in-frame only. This sample's table has some 120,000 clones. Germline CDR1 is MNHEY and CDR2 is SMNVEV (reference sequence). This CDR3 region has 12 residues. V shed 5 bases and J shed 12 bases, with 11 bases lying between them. Whole-study results and caveats: Researchers reported in a later analysis that common viral pathogens appeared linked to several top clusters.

On this clone itself: The target antigen is unknown.

At the time of sampling, donors were nominally healthy, though unrecorded immune exposures were likely. The sequencing input was PBMCs. The receptor's source is a man younger than 35 in good health and CMV-seronegative. The chain employs TRBV27 and TRBJ1-6; unclear D gene. CDR3 sequence (DNA): TGTGCCAGCAGTAGTTCTGGTAGACCCCTCCACTTT. Translated: CASSSSGRPLHF.